The 13 T cell receptor beta chains below come from one sample, sequenced in a study of T-cell memory formation after mild COVID-19. TCRdb recomputed calls from the 5' RACE reads with MiXCR, one row per CDR3 protein. The table includes under 350,000 distinct CDR3 sequences, about 16% detected once. Sequenced input: PBMCs or a T cell subset sorted from them (not recorded which). The source of these receptors is a man younger than 35 who had mild COVID-19 (a few samples of this study predate the infection). Cell type and time point are not known.

J is TRBJ2-7 and V is TRBV20-1; D perhaps matches TRBD2 (6 bases). There are 15 residues in the CDR3. Germline V gives CDR1 DFQATT, CDR2 SNEGSKA (reference sequence). Trimming took 4 bases from V and 0 from J, leaving 16 bases between them. The CDR3 bases are TGCAGTGCTAAACCGCGGGACGCGAGCTCCTACGAGCAGTACTTC. Translating it yields CSAKPRDASSYEQYF.

On this clonotype: The junction departs from germline at one end; a sequencing error may be responsible. V is TRBV30 and J is TRBJ1-1; D may be TRBD1 (5 bases). Germline V gene sequence: CDR1 GTSNPN, CDR2 SVGIG (reference sequence). The CDR3 runs to 15 residues. The CDR3 loop is CAWRVRGGGNTEAFF. In DNA, the CDR3 is TGTGCCTGGCGTGTACGAGGCGGGGGAAACACTGAAGCTTTCTTT.

This clonotype has only a few counts. The rearrangement uses TRBV20-1 and TRBJ1-5, with 11 bases matching TRBD1. V trimming: 5 bases; J trimming: 7 bases; junction bases outside the gene matches: 4. The germline CDR1 and CDR2 sequences are DFQATT and SNEGSKA (reference sequence). This CDR3 is built from 13 residues. CDR3 sequence: CSAYGTGGQPQHF. In DNA, the CDR3 is TGCAGTGCTTACGGGACAGGGGGGCAGCCCCAGCATTTT.

This clonotype was observed many times. This rearrangement joins TRBV20-1 to TRBJ2-3; 12 bases line up with TRBD2. Germline trimming cut 3 bases from V and 5 bases from J; bases unmatched to any gene: 6. Germline V gene sequence: CDR1 DFQATT, CDR2 SNEGSKA (reference sequence). This CDR3 has 15 amino acids. In nucleotides, the CDR3 is TGCAGTGCTAGCAGGGGACTAGCGGGTGTAGATACGCAGTATTTT. It specifies CSASRGLAGVDTQYF.

This clonotype occurred many times. This chain links TRBV12-3 or TRBV12-4 with TRBJ2-7; D is possibly TRBD1 (6 bases). The ends were cut back, 3 bases at V and 3 bases at J, with 9 bases in the middle. The length of the CDR3 is 13 residues. Written as DNA, the CDR3 is TGTGCCAGCAGTTTCGGACAGAACTACGAGCAGTACTTC. Its translation is CASSFGQNYEQYF.

This clonotype was counted a few times. The chain links TRBV4-3 to TRBJ1-1; D not resolved. V lost 5 bases, J lost 1 base, and 11 bases lay in between. CDR3 length: 14 residues. Germline V CDR1 and CDR2: LGHNA, YSLEER. CDR3 coding DNA: TGCGCCAGCAGCAGCCACGGTGCGAACACTGAAGCTTTCTTT. Its protein product is CASSSHGANTEAFF.

J is TRBJ2-7 and V is TRBV6-1, with D perhaps given as TRBD1 or TRBD2 (5 bases each). Germline V lookup: CDR1 MNHNS, CDR2 SASEGT. The CDR3 spans 14 residues. Trimming cost V 8 bases and J 3 bases, with 17 bases left between them. As DNA, the CDR3 is TGTGCCAGCCCCAGGGACCCGACGAACTACGAGCAGTACTTC. Its translation is CASPRDPTNYEQYF.

This clonotype was recorded a few times. This chain joins TRBV4-3 and TRBJ1-2; unclear D gene. The CDR3 has 14 residues. Between the trimmed V and J ends, which lost 5 bases and 3 bases, there was a span of 13 bases. CDR1 is LGHNA and CDR2 is YSLEER in the germline V gene. The CDR3 sequence is CASSISRRDYGYTF. The CDR3 nucleotides read TGCGCCAGCAGCATTTCACGTAGGGACTATGGCTACACCTTC.

A few counts support this clonotype. V is TRBV7-2 and J is TRBJ1-6; D remains ambiguous. Germline loops: CDR1 SGHTA, CDR2 FQGNSA. V was cut by 5 bases and J by 9 bases, with 20 bases left in between. CDR3 length: 16 residues. In DNA form, the CDR3 reads TGTGCCAGCAGCCCCACCCCCCTGCGGGGTAGTTCACCCCTCCACTTT. It encodes CASSPTPLRGSSPLHF. The full variable domain, with the rest looked up from reference TRBV7-2 and TRBJ1-6, is GAGVSQSPSNKVTEKGKDVELRCDPISGHTALYWYRQSLGQGLEFLIYFQGNSAPDKSGLPSDRFSAERTGGSVSTLTIQRTQQEDSAVYLCASSPTPLRGSSPLHFGNGTRLTVT.

The chain employs TRBV6-6 and TRBJ2-1; D uncertain. From germline, CDR1 is MNHNY and CDR2 SVGAGI (reference sequence). Deletions cut 4 bases from V and 4 bases from J, with 8 bases between. This CDR3 contains 13 residues. CDR3 loop: CASSWNRYNEQFF. The CDR3 nucleotides read TGTGCCAGCAGTTGGAATAGGTACAATGAGCAGTTCTTC.

In its sample, this clonotype was seen a few times. This chain joins TRBV7-3 and TRBJ2-1; TRBD2 matches 10 bases. There are 15 residues in the CDR3. CDR1 is SGHTA and CDR2 is FQGTGA in the germline V gene. Germline trimming cut 5 bases from V and 5 bases from J; bases unmatched to any gene: 6. Here the CDR3 DNA reads TGTGCCAGCAGCCGGAGCGGGGGGGCCGACAATGAGCAGTTCTTC. Protein: CASSRSGGADNEQFF.

This clonotype has at least ten counts. This chain joins TRBV5-1 and TRBJ1-4; D is uncertain. The CDR3 covers 14 residues. Between the trimmed V and J ends, which lost 5 bases and 6 bases, there was a span of 14 bases. CDR1 is SGHRS and CDR2 is YFSETQ in the germline V gene. The CDR3 here is CASSISGVDEKLFF. The CDR3 DNA sequence: TGCGCCAGCAGTATATCTGGGGTGGATGAAAAACTGTTTTTT.

In its sample, this clonotype was seen a few times. V gene TRBV20-1 combines with J gene TRBJ2-4; 12 bases are shared with TRBD2. The CDR3 has 17 amino acids. Trimming at V came to 8 bases and at J to 3 bases, leaving 14 bases not matched to a gene. Germline V gives CDR1 DFQATT, CDR2 SNEGSKA (reference sequence). CDR3 amino acids: CSSSGTSGRTDKNIQYF. Here the CDR3 DNA reads TGCAGTTCCTCAGGGACTAGCGGGCGCACTGACAAAAACATTCAGTACTTC.